This T cell receptor (beta chain) appears in the sequencing data of a study of patients and donors after allogeneic stem cell transplantation. This clonotype was counted ten times or more. From the RT-PCR reads, TCRdb called clonotypes with MiXCR, one entry per CDR3 protein. The sample consists of 410,000 or so distinct CDR3 sequences, around 16% of them appearing once. The J segment lost 4 bases and the V segment lost 5 bases, leaving 6 bases of the junction unmatched. There are 15 residues in the CDR3. The rearrangement links TRBV12-3 or TRBV12-4 to TRBJ2-2; 8 bases map to TRBD1. Sequencing used blood, either unsorted or a sorted T cell fraction (not recorded which). This TCR was recovered from a human donor who was either an allogeneic HSCT recipient or a stem cell or donor lymphocyte infusion donor (not recorded which). It is not recorded whose cells these are; they may come from a transplant donor. The CDR3 DNA is TGTGCCAGCAGTCCTAGACAGGGGTCCACCGGGGAGCTGTTTTTT. Translation gives CASSPRQGSTGELFF.